The present T cell receptor (beta chain) was sequenced within a study of T-cell memory formation after mild COVID-19. Study information: Among the donors, TCR clusters were largely specific to each donor. Study results and limitations: Among clones contracting day 15 to 85, CD4/CD8 was balanced, whereas later expanders leaned CD4+.

5'RACE primed from the constant segment yielded TCR alpha and TCR beta cDNA libraries bearing sample barcodes and UMIs. TCRdb analysed the 5' RACE reads with MiXCR anew, one entry per CDR3 protein. The sample shows about 470,000 distinct CDR3 sequences, roughly 18% of them seen only once. In its sample, this clonotype was seen a few times. No antigen is known for it. The clonotype was recovered from an adult woman who had mild COVID-19 (a few samples of this study predate the infection). Cell type and time point are not known. Sequenced input: PBMCs or a T cell subset sorted from them (not recorded which).

The CDR3 DNA sequence: TGTGCCAGCAGAGACTTGGGGGAGATATACAATGAGCAGTTCTTC. It codes for CASRDLGEIYNEQFF. J is TRBJ2-1 and V is TRBV6-5; D is tentatively TRBD1 or TRBD2 (5 bases each). The CDR3 loop spans 15 amino acids. The V and J ends lost 6 bases and 4 bases respectively, with 16 bases between them. CDR1 is MNHEY, CDR2 SVGAGI, per germline.